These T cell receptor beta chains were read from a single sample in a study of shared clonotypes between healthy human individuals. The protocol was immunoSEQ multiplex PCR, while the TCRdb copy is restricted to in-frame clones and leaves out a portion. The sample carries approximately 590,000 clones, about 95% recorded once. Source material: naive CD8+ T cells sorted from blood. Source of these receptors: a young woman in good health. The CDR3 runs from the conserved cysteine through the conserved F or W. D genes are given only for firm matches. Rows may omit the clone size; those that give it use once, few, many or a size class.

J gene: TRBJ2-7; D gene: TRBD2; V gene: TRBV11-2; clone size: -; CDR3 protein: CASRGDGTSVRAQYF; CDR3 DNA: TGTGCCAGCAGGGGTGACGGGACTAGCGTACGAGCGCAGTACTTC
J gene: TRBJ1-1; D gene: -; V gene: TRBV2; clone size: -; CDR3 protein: CASRFTGRTEAFF; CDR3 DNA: TGTGCCAGCAGGTTCACAGGGAGAACTGAAGCTTTCTTT
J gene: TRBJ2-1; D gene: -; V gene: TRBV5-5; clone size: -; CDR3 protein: CASSTVGNEQFF; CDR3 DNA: TGTGCCAGCAGCACCGTAGGTAATGAGCAGTTCTTC
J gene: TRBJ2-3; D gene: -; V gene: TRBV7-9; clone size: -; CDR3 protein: CASSSTGLGTDTQYF; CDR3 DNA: TGTGCCAGCAGCTCCACAGGGCTAGGCACAGATACGCAGTATTTT
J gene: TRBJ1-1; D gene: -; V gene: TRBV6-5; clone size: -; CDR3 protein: CASSYSSGVVTEAFF; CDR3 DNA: TGTGCCAGCAGTTACTCGAGCGGGGTCGTCACTGAAGCTTTCTTT
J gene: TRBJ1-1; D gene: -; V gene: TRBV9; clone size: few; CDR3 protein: CASSVGGLTEAFF; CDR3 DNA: TGTGCCAGCAGCGTAGGAGGTCTTACTGAAGCTTTCTTT
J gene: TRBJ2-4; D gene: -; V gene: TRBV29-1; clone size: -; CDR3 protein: CSVVELAKNIQYF; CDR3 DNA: TGCAGCGTTGTCGAGCTAGCCAAAAACATTCAGTACTTC
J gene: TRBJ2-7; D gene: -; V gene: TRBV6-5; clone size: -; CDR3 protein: CASRRRGRYEQYF; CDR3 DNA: TGTGCCAGCAGACGACGGGGTCGGTACGAGCAGTACTTC
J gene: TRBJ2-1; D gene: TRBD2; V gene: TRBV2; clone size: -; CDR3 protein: CASRPHGTSGRMYEQFF; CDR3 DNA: TGTGCCAGCAGACCACACGGGACTAGCGGGAGGATGTATGAGCAGTTCTTC
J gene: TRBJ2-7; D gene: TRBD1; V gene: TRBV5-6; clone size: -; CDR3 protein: CASSDGTGTYEQYF; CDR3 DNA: TGTGCCAGCAGCGACGGGACAGGGACCTACGAGCAGTACTTC
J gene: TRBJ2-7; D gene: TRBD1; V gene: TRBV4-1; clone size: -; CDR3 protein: CASSEGQLLGEQYF; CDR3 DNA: TGCGCCAGCAGCGAGGGACAGCTGTTGGGGGAGCAGTACTTC
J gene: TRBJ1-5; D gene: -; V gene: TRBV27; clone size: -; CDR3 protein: CASRTGPYSNQPQHF; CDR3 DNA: TGTGCCAGTAGAACAGGACCTTATAGCAATCAGCCCCAGCATTTT
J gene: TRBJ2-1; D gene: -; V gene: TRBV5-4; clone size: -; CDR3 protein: CASSLPVANNEQFF; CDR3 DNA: TGTGCCAGCAGCTTGCCCGTCGCAAACAATGAGCAGTTCTTC
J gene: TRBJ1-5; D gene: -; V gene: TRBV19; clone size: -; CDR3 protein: CASSMDGDRGQPQHF; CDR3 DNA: TGTGCCAGTAGTATGGACGGGGACCGGGGGCAGCCCCAGCATTTT
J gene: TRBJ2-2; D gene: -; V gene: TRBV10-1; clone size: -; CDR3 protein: CASSESRIRGTTGELFF; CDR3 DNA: TGCGCCAGCAGTGAGTCGAGAATTAGGGGCACCACCGGGGAGCTGTTTTTT
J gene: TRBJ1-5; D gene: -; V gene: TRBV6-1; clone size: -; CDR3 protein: CASSEEKRRWGHWPQHF; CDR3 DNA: TGTGCCAGCAGTGAAGAAAAACGGAGGTGGGGTCATTGGCCCCAGCATTTT
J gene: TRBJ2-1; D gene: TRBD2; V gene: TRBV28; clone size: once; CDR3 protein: CASTQGLAGVGEQFF; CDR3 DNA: TGTGCCAGCACCCAAGGACTAGCGGGAGTCGGGGAGCAGTTCTTC
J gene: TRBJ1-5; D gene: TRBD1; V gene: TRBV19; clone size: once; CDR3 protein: CASSGTGSYGNQPQHF; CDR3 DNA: TGTGCCAGTAGTGGGACAGGGTCATATGGCAATCAGCCCCAGCATTTT
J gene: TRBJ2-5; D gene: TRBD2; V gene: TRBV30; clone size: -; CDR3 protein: CAWGETSGGETQYF; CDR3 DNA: TGTGCCTGGGGGGAGACTAGCGGGGGAGAGACCCAGTACTTC
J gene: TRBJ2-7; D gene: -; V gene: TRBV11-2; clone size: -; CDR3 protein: CASSLGLGTYEQYF; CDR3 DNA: TGTGCCAGCAGCTTAGGGCTAGGGACCTACGAGCAGTACTTC
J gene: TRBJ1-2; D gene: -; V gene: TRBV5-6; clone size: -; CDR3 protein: CASSSPHRADGYTF; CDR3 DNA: TGTGCCAGCAGCTCTCCCCACAGGGCAGATGGCTACACCTTC
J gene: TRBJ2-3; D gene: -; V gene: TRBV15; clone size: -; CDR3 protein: CATSREEPYSELTDTQYF; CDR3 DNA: TGTGCCACCAGCAGAGAGGAACCTTACTCAGAACTCACAGATACGCAGTATTTT
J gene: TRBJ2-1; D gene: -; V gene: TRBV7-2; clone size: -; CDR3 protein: CASSPRRGRSEQFF; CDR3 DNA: TGTGCCAGCAGCCCCCGACGAGGACGGAGTGAGCAGTTCTTC
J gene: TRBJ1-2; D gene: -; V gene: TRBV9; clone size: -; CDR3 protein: CASSGWRDNNYGYTF; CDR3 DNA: TGTGCCAGCAGCGGCTGGAGGGATAATAACTATGGCTACACCTTC
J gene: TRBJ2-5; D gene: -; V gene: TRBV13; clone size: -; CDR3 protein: CASSRRDGQETQYF; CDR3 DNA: TGTGCCAGCAGCCGCCGGGACGGCCAAGAGACCCAGTACTTC
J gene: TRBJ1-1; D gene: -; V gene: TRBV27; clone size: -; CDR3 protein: CASSLIGGGNAEAFF; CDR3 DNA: TGTGCCAGCAGTTTAATCGGGGGAGGGAACGCTGAAGCTTTCTTT
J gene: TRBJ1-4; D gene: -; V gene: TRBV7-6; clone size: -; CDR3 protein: CASSPRDTWGEKLFF; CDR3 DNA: TGTGCCAGCAGCCCCCGGGACACCTGGGGTGAAAAACTGTTTTTT
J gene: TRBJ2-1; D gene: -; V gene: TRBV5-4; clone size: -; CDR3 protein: CASSFLSVNSYNEQFF; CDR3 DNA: TGTGCCAGCAGCTTTTTATCCGTTAACTCCTACAATGAGCAGTTCTTC
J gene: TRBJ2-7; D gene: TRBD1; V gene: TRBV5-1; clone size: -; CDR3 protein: CASSYGTGDYEQYF; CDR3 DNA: TGCGCCAGCAGCTACGGGACAGGGGACTACGAGCAGTACTTC
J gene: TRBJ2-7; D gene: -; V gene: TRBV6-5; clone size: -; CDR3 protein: CASSVESSYEQYF; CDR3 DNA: TGTGCCAGCAGTGTGGAAAGCTCCTACGAGCAGTACTTC
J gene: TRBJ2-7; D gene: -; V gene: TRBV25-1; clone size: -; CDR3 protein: CASSHLGEQYF; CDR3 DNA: TGTGCCAGCAGTCACCTCGGCGAGCAGTACTTC
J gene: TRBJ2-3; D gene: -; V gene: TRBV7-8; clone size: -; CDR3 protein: CASSLVGRVVDTQYF; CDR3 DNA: TGTGCCAGCAGCTTAGTGGGCAGGGTTGTAGATACGCAGTATTTT
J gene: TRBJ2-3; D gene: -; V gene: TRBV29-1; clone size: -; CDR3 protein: CSVDLSGGTADTQYF; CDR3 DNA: TGCAGCGTTGACTTGTCAGGGGGGACCGCAGATACGCAGTATTTT
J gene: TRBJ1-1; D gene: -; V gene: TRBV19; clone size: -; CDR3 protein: CASSIWQGGTEAFF; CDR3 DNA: TGTGCCAGTAGTATCTGGCAGGGAGGGACTGAAGCTTTCTTT
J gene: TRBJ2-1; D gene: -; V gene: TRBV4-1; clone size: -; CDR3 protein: CASSPDGGSYNEQFF; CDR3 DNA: TGCGCCAGCAGCCCGGACGGGGGCTCCTACAATGAGCAGTTCTTC
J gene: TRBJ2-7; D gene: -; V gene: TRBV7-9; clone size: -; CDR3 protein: CASSSGGGPYEQYF; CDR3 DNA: TGTGCCAGCAGCTCTGGTGGAGGGCCCTACGAGCAGTACTTC
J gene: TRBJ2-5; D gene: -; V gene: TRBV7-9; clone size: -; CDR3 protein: CASSLDWVEGETQYF; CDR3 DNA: TGTGCCAGCAGCTTAGACTGGGTAGAGGGAGAGACCCAGTACTTC
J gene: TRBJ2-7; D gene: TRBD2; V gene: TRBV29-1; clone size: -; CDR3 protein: CSVEGRGLGGMGYDEQYF; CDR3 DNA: TGCAGCGTTGAGGGGAGGGGACTAGGAGGGATGGGCTACGACGAGCAGTACTTC
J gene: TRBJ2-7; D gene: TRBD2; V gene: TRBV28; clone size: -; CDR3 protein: CASSLYGLADAYEQYF; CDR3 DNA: TGTGCCAGCAGTTTATACGGACTAGCGGACGCCTACGAGCAGTACTTC
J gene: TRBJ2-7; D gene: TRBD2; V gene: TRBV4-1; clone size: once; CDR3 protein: CASSQTLAGGLYEQYF; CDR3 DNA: TGCGCCAGCAGCCAGACACTAGCGGGGGGTCTCTACGAGCAGTACTTC
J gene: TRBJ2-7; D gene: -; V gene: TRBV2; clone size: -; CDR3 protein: CASRASEPYEQYF; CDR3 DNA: TGTGCCAGCAGGGCTAGCGAGCCCTACGAGCAGTACTTC
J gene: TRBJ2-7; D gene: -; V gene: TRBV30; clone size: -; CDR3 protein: CAWSGTHTYEQYF; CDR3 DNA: TGTGCCTGGAGCGGCACCCATACCTACGAGCAGTACTTC
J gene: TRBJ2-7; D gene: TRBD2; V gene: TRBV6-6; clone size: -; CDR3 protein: CASSPTPSGTSNEQYF; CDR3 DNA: TGTGCCAGCAGTCCGACACCAAGCGGGACTAGCAACGAGCAGTACTTC
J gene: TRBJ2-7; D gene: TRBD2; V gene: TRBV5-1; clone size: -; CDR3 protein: CASSLVAGEVNEQYF; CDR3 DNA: TGCGCCAGCAGCTTGGTTGCGGGAGAAGTCAACGAGCAGTACTTC
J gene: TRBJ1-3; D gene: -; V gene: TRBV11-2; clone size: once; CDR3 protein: CASSLLGPGNTIYF; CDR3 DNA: TGTGCCAGCAGCTTACTAGGGCCTGGAAACACCATATATTTT
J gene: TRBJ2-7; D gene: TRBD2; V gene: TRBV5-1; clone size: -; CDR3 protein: CASSSDSGMVYEQYF; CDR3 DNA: TGCGCCAGCAGCTCAGATAGCGGGATGGTTTACGAGCAGTACTTC
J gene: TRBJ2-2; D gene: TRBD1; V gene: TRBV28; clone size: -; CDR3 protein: CASSWRGQGAAGELFF; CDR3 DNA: TGTGCCAGCAGTTGGAGGGGACAGGGGGCCGCCGGGGAGCTGTTTTTT
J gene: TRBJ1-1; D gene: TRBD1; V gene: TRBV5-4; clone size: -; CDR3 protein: CASSPADRVDTEAFF; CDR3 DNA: TGTGCCAGCAGCCCAGCGGACAGGGTGGACACTGAAGCTTTCTTT
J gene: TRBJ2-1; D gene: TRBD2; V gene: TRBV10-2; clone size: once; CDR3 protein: CASSDPGGGSGIVGEQFF; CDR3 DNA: TGCGCCAGCAGTGATCCTGGGGGGGGTAGCGGGATTGTGGGTGAGCAGTTCTTC
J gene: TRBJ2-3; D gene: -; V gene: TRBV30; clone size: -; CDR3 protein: CAWGSTDTQYF; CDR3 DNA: TGTGCCTGGGGAAGCACAGATACGCAGTATTTT
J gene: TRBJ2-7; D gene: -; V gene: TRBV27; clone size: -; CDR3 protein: CASSNSWEQYF; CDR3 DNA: TGTGCCAGCAGTAATTCGTGGGAGCAGTACTTC
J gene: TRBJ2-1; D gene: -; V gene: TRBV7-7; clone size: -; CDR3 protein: CASSKLGGNEQFF; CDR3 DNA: TGTGCCAGCAGCAAACTAGGTGGCAATGAGCAGTTCTTC
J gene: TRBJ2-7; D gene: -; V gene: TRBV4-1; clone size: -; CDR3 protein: CASSQGDMGEQYF; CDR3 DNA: TGCGCCAGCAGCCAAGGGGACATGGGCGAGCAGTACTTC
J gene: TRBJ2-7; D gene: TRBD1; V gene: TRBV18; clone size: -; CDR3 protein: CASSPSIQGGHSYEQYF; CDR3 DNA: TGTGCCAGCTCACCCTCAATACAGGGGGGACACTCCTACGAGCAGTACTTC
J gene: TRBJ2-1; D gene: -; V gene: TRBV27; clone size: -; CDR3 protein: CASSPSLNAEFF; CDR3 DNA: TGTGCCAGCAGTCCAAGCCTCAACGCGGAGTTCTTC
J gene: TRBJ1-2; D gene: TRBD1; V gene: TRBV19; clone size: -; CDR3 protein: CASSMFGRTGVNYGYTF; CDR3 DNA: TGTGCCAGTAGTATGTTCGGAAGGACAGGAGTTAACTATGGCTACACCTTC
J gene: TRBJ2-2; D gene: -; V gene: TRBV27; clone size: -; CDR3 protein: CASTRLPGQRTGELFF; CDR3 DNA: TGTGCCAGCACTCGACTCCCGGGACAAAGGACCGGGGAGCTGTTTTTT
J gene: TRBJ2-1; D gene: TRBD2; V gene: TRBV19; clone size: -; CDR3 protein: CASSIGAGASYNEQFF; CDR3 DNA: TGTGCCAGTAGTATAGGAGCGGGAGCCTCCTACAATGAGCAGTTCTTC
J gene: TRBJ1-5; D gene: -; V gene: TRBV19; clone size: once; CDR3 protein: CASSILDRVGQPQHF; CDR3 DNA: TGTGCCAGTAGTATTCTCGATAGGGTGGGTCAGCCCCAGCATTTT